What follows is one T cell receptor beta chain and its context. The V segment lost 4 bases and the J segment 3 bases; nucleotides outside the gene matches: 2. Germline loops: CDR1 SGHDN, CDR2 FVKESK. The CDR3 length is 13 residues. Libraries were prepared by immunoSEQ multiplex PCR; TCRdb keeps only in-frame clonotypes and omits some of them. The sample consists of about 90,000 clones, over 80% of them appearing once. The source of the sample is a study of blood T cell repertoires in COVID-19. Study-wide context: The United States, Italy and Spain supplied acute and convalescent COVID-19 samples.

V and J are TRBV14 and TRBJ1-1; 7 bases align to TRBD1. The material sequenced was peripheral blood. The clonotype comes from a human donor with active COVID-19. The donor label of this sample is uncertain. This chain's CDR3 is CASSLQGDTEAFF. CDR3 sequence (DNA): TGTGCCAGCAGCCTCCAGGGGGACACTGAAGCTTTCTTT.